The 14 T cell receptor beta chains given below trace back to one sample, sequenced in a study of blood T cell repertoires in COVID-19. The protocol was immunoSEQ multiplex PCR, while the TCRdb copy is restricted to in-frame clones and leaves out a portion. The sample has around 84,000 clones, roughly three quarters seen once; the top ten hold 36%. Sequencing was done on a sample of peripheral blood. The receptors were sampled from a man in his sixties with COVID-19, enrolled during active disease.

This clone was observed a single time. This chain connects TRBV21-1 to TRBJ2-7; TRBD2 is the table's D call, not checked against the DNA. TRBV21-1 is a recognized pseudogene. CDR3 length: 14 residues. The CDR3 nucleotides read TGTGCCAGGTCGGCAAGAGCTAGCGACTACGAGCAGTACTTC. This translates into CARSARASDYEQYF.

V usage is TRBV29-1 and J usage is TRBJ2-1, with D maybe TRBD1 (6 bases). V lost 3 bases to trimming and J lost 10 bases, with 22 bases between them. The CDR3 spans 15 residues. Germline V gene sequence: CDR1 SQVTM, CDR2 ANQGSEA. For the CDR3, the DNA is TGCAGCGTTGAGGGGACATTCTTTGGGGTTTTGGAGCAGTTCTTC. It encodes CSVEGTFFGVLEQFF.

The rearrangement links TRBV5-4 to TRBJ1-1; perhaps TRBD1 as D (5 bases). The germline gives CDR1 SGHNT, CDR2 YYREEE (reference sequence). V lost 2 bases and J 1 base, leaving 9 bases between the germline ends. There are 14 residues in the CDR3. In DNA form, the CDR3 reads TGTGCCAGCAGCTTTCTGGGGGGGAACACTGAAGCTTTCTTT. It encodes CASSFLGGNTEAFF.

This clone was counted once. This rearrangement joins TRBV9 to TRBJ2-7, with 7 nucleotides matching TRBD1. In germline, CDR1 is SGDLS, CDR2 YYNGEE. The CDR3 totals 14 residues. Trimming at V came to 0 bases and at J to 0 bases, leaving 0 bases not matched to a gene. Here the CDR3 DNA reads TGTGCCAGCAGCGTAGGGGACAGCTCCTACGAGCAGTACTTC. It is translated as CASSVGDSSYEQYF.

The chain links TRBV6-2 or TRBV6-3 to TRBJ1-1, with a tentative D call TRBD1 (5 bases). Germline values: CDR1 MNHEY, CDR2 SVGEGT. CDR3 size: 15 residues. The germline V and J ends were trimmed by 2 bases and 1 base, with 11 bases remaining between them. In DNA form, the CDR3 reads TGTGCCAGCAGTTACCGCGGGGCGCAGAACACTGAAGCTTTCTTT. It codes for CASSYRGAQNTEAFF.

This chain joins TRBV5-1 and TRBJ2-1; TRBD2 agrees at 8 bases. V dropped 1 base and J dropped 6; count of bases not matched to a gene: 6. The CDR3 totals 15 residues. Germline CDR1 SGHRS, CDR2 YFSETQ. CDR3 protein: CASSLSAGAINEQFF. CDR3 DNA: TGCGCCAGCAGCTTGTCAGCGGGAGCCATCAATGAGCAGTTCTTC.

This clone was seen more than once but under ten times. The V and J genes are TRBV4-1 and TRBJ1-5; a weak D match, TRBD1 (5 bases). The germline V gene has CDR1 MGHRA and CDR2 YSYEKL. Trimming cost V 6 bases and J 6 bases, with 18 bases left between them. The length of the CDR3 is 15 residues. CDR3 sequence (DNA): TGCGCCAGCAGTCCCGGGACCGGGGGGATTCAGCCCCAGCATTTT. Amino acid sequence: CASSPGTGGIQPQHF.

V is TRBV7-9 and J is TRBJ2-7; 9 bases match TRBD1. Per the germline V gene, CDR1 is SEHNR and CDR2 is FQNEAQ (reference sequence). The junction had 2 bases not matched to a gene; V was cut back by 2 bases and J by 3 bases. The CDR3 sequence is 14 residues long. The CDR3 DNA follows: TGTGCCAGCAGCTTACCGGGACAGGGCTACGAGCAGTACTTC. It codes for CASSLPGQGYEQYF.

This clone was counted once. The V and J genes are TRBV9 and TRBJ2-2, with 7 nucleotides matching TRBD1. CDR1 SGDLS and CDR2 YYNGEE come from the germline V gene. The CDR3 loop spans 15 amino acids. Germline trimming cut 4 bases from V and 6 bases from J; bases unmatched to any gene: 9. As DNA, the CDR3 is TGTGCCAGCAGCTTTGAGGGGGCTGCCGCCGGGGAGCTGTTTTTT. Amino acids: CASSFEGAAAGELFF.

The chain uses TRBV18 and TRBJ1-4; D is perhaps TRBD1 (6 bases). V lost 6 bases, J lost 7 bases, and 15 bases lay in between. Germline V gene sequence: CDR1 KGHSH, CDR2 LQKENI. The CDR3 is 14 residues long. The DNA of the CDR3 is TGTGCCAGCTCCCCCGGGGGGCCTAGTGAAAAACTGTTTTTT. It codes for CASSPGGPSEKLFF.

This clone occurred a few times. The rearrangement joins TRBV25-1 to TRBJ2-1, with no clear D. CDR1 and CDR2 (germline): MGHDK, SYGVNS. The CDR3 extends over 14 amino acids. The V and J ends lost 0 bases and 9 bases respectively, with 12 bases between them. The CDR3 loop is CASSEYVQAGEQFF. The CDR3 DNA is TGTGCCAGCAGTGAATATGTCCAGGCCGGTGAGCAGTTCTTC.

The chain recombines TRBV2 with TRBJ2-1; 7 nucleotides agree with TRBD1. Germline V gene data show CDR1 as SNHLY and CDR2 as FYNNEI. Trimming cost V 6 bases and J 3 bases; bases outside gene matches: 5. CDR3 length equals 14 residues. The CDR3 DNA follows: TGTGCCAGCAGAGCCGGGACAGTCTACAATGAGCAGTTCTTC. As protein: CASRAGTVYNEQFF.

The rearrangement links TRBV24-1 to TRBJ2-2; 9 nucleotides align to TRBD1. J lost 3 bases, V lost 7 bases, and 2 bases had no gene match. Germline V lookup: CDR1 KGHDR, CDR2 SFDVKD. The length of the CDR3 is 14 residues. In DNA, the CDR3 is TGTGCCACCAGAGACAGGGGGGACACCGGGGAGCTGTTTTTT. Its protein product is CATRDRGDTGELFF.

The chain employs TRBV7-9 and TRBJ2-1, with D perhaps matching TRBD2 (6 bases). V was trimmed by 1 base and J by 0 bases, leaving 19 bases between them. The CDR3 runs 19 residues. Germline V gene lookup returns CDR1 SEHNR and CDR2 FQNEAQ (reference sequence). CDR3 amino acids: CASSLVLAVTVSSYNEQFF. For the CDR3, the DNA is TGTGCCAGCAGCTTAGTTTTAGCGGTAACCGTAAGCTCCTACAATGAGCAGTTCTTC.